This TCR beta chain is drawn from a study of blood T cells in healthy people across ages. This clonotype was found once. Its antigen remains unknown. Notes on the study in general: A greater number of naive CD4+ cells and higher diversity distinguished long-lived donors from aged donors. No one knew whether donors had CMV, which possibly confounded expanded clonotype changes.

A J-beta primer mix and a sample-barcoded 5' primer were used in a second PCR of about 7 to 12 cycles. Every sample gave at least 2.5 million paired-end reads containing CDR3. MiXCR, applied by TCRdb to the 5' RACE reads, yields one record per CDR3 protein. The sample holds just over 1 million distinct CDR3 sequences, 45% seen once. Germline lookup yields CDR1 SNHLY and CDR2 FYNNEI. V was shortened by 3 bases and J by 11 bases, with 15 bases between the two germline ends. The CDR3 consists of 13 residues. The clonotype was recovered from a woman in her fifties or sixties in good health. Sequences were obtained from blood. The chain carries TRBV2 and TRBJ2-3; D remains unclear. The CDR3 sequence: CASSEYRPRGQYF. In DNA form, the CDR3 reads TGTGCCAGCAGTGAGTACCGGCCTCGCGGGCAGTATTTT.